The clone carrying this TCR beta chain has a handful of counts. These data originate in a study of shared T cell receptors in the human thymus. Trimming left V 5 bases short and J 11 bases short, with 15 bases between. This CDR3 is built from 11 residues. CDR1 SQVTM and CDR2 ANQGSEA come from the germline V gene. Method: immunoSEQ multiplex PCR; TCRdb's copy keeps in-frame clones and lacks some. The sample shows 640,000 or so clones, more than 75% of them seen only once. This same sample was also part of a study on human thymus T cells. That work adds: There were highly overlapping thymic repertoires among unrelated individuals, as related research reported.

This receptor was taken from a boy younger than two with a congenital heart defect. Material: thymocytes. The gene calls are TRBV29-1 and TRBJ1-1; D not certain. The chain's CDR3 is CSVSGWSCAFF. The CDR3 DNA is TGCAGCGTTAGCGGTTGGTCTTGCGCTTTCTTT. Based on the CDR3 plus reference TRBV29-1 and TRBJ1-1, the full variable domain is SAVISQKPSRDICQRGTSLTIQCQVDSQVTMMFWYRQQPGQSLTLIATANQGSEATYESGFVIDKFPISRPNLTFSTLTVSNMSPEDSSIYLCSVSGWSCAFFGQGTRLTVV.